This TCR beta chain was identified during a study of cytomegalovirus exposure and HLA in healthy donors. In the PCR, 60 Vbeta and 13 Jbeta primers were used. Generated by immunoSEQ multiplex PCR, the TCRdb table keeps only in-frame clones and is missing some. The table lists about 190,000 clones, about 83% of them singletons. In the case of this clone: Its specificity is not known.

Between the trimmed V and J ends, which lost 4 bases and 9 bases, there was a span of 13 bases. This CDR3 is built from 14 residues. Per germline, CDR1 MDHEN and CDR2 SYDVKM. Study-wide findings and caveats: Donors were assumed by presence/absence analyses to have roughly uniform sequencing depth.

The V gene is TRBV28, the J gene TRBJ1-6; D gene uncertain. The sequencing input was PBMCs. The sequence derives from a woman in her 50s in good health and CMV-seropositive. CDR3 amino acids: CASSSYTSGSPLHF. The CDR3 DNA follows: TGTGCCAGCAGTTCGTACACAAGCGGTTCACCCCTCCACTTT.